A selection of T cell receptor beta chains follows, all from one sample in a study of T-cell reconstitution after alpha-beta-depleted transplantation in children. TCRdb re-called the PCR reads with MiXCR, one entry per CDR3 protein. The sample includes under 35,000 distinct CDR3 sequences, about 18% seen only once; the top ten take roughly 35%. The input for sequencing was PBMCs, mostly from graft donor cells, taken 60 days after TCRalphabeta/CD19-depleted stem cell transplant. These receptors originate from a male patient aged 2 to 9 who had a stem cell transplant for acute lymphoblastic leukemia, so the T cells may come from the graft donor. Both conserved end residues are part of each CDR3. Fields, in order: V gene, clone size, D gene, J gene, CDR3 protein, CDR3 DNA. A D gene is named only where the DNA matches it firmly. Part of the rows lack a size; the others show once, few, many or a class for expanded clones.

v_gene: TRBV9
abundance: few
d_gene: .
j_gene: TRBJ1-1
CDR3aa: CASTLMLEGTEAFF
CDR3nt: TGTGCCAGCACCCTAATGCTTGAGGGTACTGAAGCTTTCTTT

v_gene: TRBV7-9
abundance: many
d_gene: .
j_gene: TRBJ1-3
CDR3aa: CASSLGLMRFGNTIYF
CDR3nt: TGTGCCAGCAGCTTAGGACTCATGCGATTTGGAAACACCATATATTTT

v_gene: TRBV20-1
abundance: many
d_gene: TRBD2
j_gene: TRBJ2-5
CDR3aa: CSARDPQRGVETQYF
CDR3nt: TGCAGTGCTAGAGATCCCCAGCGGGGGGTGGAGACCCAGTACTTC

v_gene: TRBV5-1
abundance: many
d_gene: .
j_gene: TRBJ2-1
CDR3aa: CASSSSPGVYNEQFF
CDR3nt: TGCGCCAGCAGCTCTTCCCCCGGGGTTTACAATGAGCAGTTCTTC

v_gene: TRBV20-1
abundance: many
d_gene: .
j_gene: TRBJ1-2
CDR3aa: CSAQTGGTYGYTF
CDR3nt: TGCAGTGCTCAGACCGGGGGAACCTATGGCTACACCTTC

v_gene: TRBV18
abundance: few
d_gene: .
j_gene: TRBJ1-1
CDR3aa: CASSPYKDEAFF
CDR3nt: TGTGCCAGCTCACCATATAAGGATGAAGCTTTCTTT

v_gene: TRBV6-2/TRBV6-3
abundance: few
d_gene: .
j_gene: TRBJ2-1
CDR3aa: CASSRGNSYNEQFF
CDR3nt: TGTGCCAGCTCTCGGGGGAACTCCTACAATGAGCAGTTCTTC

v_gene: TRBV7-2
abundance: few
d_gene: TRBD1
j_gene: TRBJ2-3
CDR3aa: CASSSGTAGTDTQYF
CDR3nt: TGTGCCAGCAGCTCTGGGACAGCAGGCACAGATACGCAGTATTTT

v_gene: TRBV15
abundance: .
d_gene: .
j_gene: TRBJ2-1
CDR3aa: CATSKPGLSNEQFF
CDR3nt: TGTGCCACCAGCAAACCGGGACTTTCCAATGAGCAGTTCTTC

v_gene: TRBV11-2
abundance: .
d_gene: .
j_gene: TRBJ1-5
CDR3aa: CASSLDRRQPQHF
CDR3nt: TGTGCCAGCAGCTTAGACCGTAGGCAGCCCCAGCATTTT

v_gene: TRBV29-1
abundance: .
d_gene: .
j_gene: TRBJ1-1
CDR3aa: CSVQGPEGAFF
CDR3nt: TGCAGCGTTCAGGGACCCGAGGGAGCTTTCTTT

v_gene: TRBV5-1
abundance: .
d_gene: TRBD1
j_gene: TRBJ1-1
CDR3aa: CASSLRTGANTEAFF
CDR3nt: TGCGCCAGCAGCCTTAGGACAGGGGCGAACACTGAAGCTTTCTTT

v_gene: TRBV7-6
abundance: many
d_gene: TRBD2
j_gene: TRBJ2-7
CDR3aa: CASSLAGPSGDYEQYF
CDR3nt: TGTGCCAGCAGCTTAGCAGGGCCTAGCGGGGACTACGAGCAGTACTTC

v_gene: TRBV20-1
abundance: .
d_gene: .
j_gene: TRBJ1-5
CDR3aa: CSVLGGGSNQPQHF
CDR3nt: TGCAGTGTTTTAGGAGGGGGAAGCAATCAGCCCCAGCATTTT

v_gene: TRBV12-3/TRBV12-4
abundance: .
d_gene: .
j_gene: TRBJ2-7
CDR3aa: CASSPSGLRYEQYF
CDR3nt: TGTGCCAGCAGTCCATCGGGACTGCGCTACGAGCAGTACTTC

v_gene: TRBV20-1
abundance: many
d_gene: .
j_gene: TRBJ2-2
CDR3aa: CSAPNLGTGELFF
CDR3nt: TGCAGTGCACCTAACCTTGGCACCGGGGAGCTGTTTTTT

v_gene: TRBV7-9
abundance: few
d_gene: TRBD1
j_gene: TRBJ2-2
CDR3aa: CASRTGSSTGELFF
CDR3nt: TGTGCCAGCAGGACAGGGTCGAGCACCGGGGAGCTGTTTTTT

v_gene: TRBV12-3/TRBV12-4
abundance: .
d_gene: .
j_gene: TRBJ1-2
CDR3aa: CASSLRISGYTF
CDR3nt: TGTGCCAGCAGTTTAAGGATTTCTGGCTACACCTTC

v_gene: TRBV7-2
abundance: many
d_gene: TRBD2
j_gene: TRBJ2-7
CDR3aa: CASSLGLTSGSSYEQYF
CDR3nt: TGTGCCAGCAGCTTAGGGCTAACTAGCGGCAGCTCCTACGAGCAGTACTTC

v_gene: TRBV7-8
abundance: medium-sized
d_gene: TRBD1
j_gene: TRBJ2-3
CDR3aa: CASRDRAYTDTQYF
CDR3nt: TGTGCCAGTAGGGACAGGGCCTACACAGATACGCAGTATTTT

v_gene: TRBV20-1
abundance: many
d_gene: .
j_gene: TRBJ1-6
CDR3aa: CSARSSQGHNSPLHF
CDR3nt: TGCAGTGCTAGAAGCTCCCAGGGACACAATTCACCCCTCCACTTT

v_gene: TRBV27
abundance: many
d_gene: .
j_gene: TRBJ2-3
CDR3aa: CASSSRDLTDTQYF
CDR3nt: TGTGCCAGCAGTAGCCGGGACTTGACAGATACGCAGTATTTT

v_gene: TRBV2
abundance: .
d_gene: .
j_gene: TRBJ1-5
CDR3aa: CASSAEWAPAVSNQPQHF
CDR3nt: TGTGCCAGCAGTGCTGAGTGGGCCCCTGCCGTTAGCAATCAGCCCCAGCATTTT

v_gene: TRBV2
abundance: few
d_gene: TRBD2
j_gene: TRBJ2-3
CDR3aa: CASSPGLAGGRESTDTQYF
CDR3nt: TGTGCCAGCAGCCCCGGGTTAGCGGGGGGGCGGGAAAGCACAGATACGCAGTATTTT